Given below is one T cell receptor beta chain in context. Its cognate antigen is unknown. This sample is part of a study of shared clonotypes between healthy human individuals. Study in general: The plates for each donor numbered three CD4 naive, three CD4 memory, two CD8 naive and one CD8 memory.

The CDR3 sequence is 15 residues long. V was shortened by 1 base and J by 4 bases, with 13 bases between the two germline ends. The germline V gene has CDR1 MNHEY and CDR2 SVGAGI. Findings and caveats of the study: Generation of non-shared clonotypes was less probable than generation of clonotypes shared by all four donors. Relative to memory subsets, naive subsets generally showed larger estimated richness. Naive CD4 clonotypes overlapped across a few donors at roughly 4.5%.

Method: immunoSEQ multiplex PCR; TCRdb's copy keeps in-frame clones and lacks some. This table holds about a million clones, approximately 80% found once. The origin of this receptor is a man between 18 and 35 years old in good health. Some clones in this sample may be carry-over from other donors' samples. The genes are TRBV6-5 and TRBJ1-1; D is perhaps TRBD1 (5 bases). The material sequenced was memory CD4+ T cells from PBMCs. Stated subset: CD45RA-negative fraction. CDR3 DNA: TGTGCCAGCAGTTACTTTGCGAGGGGTTTCACTGAAGCTTTCTTT. Its translation is CASSYFARGFTEAFF.